Listed below are T cell receptor beta chains from one sample, sequenced in a study of T cell responses to AZD1222 COVID-19 vaccine. Repertoires were generated with immunoSEQ multiplex PCR, while TCRdb's copy carries only in-frame clones and drops some. This repertoire shows 150,000 or so clones, 87% found once; its top ten account for roughly 10%. The material was peripheral blood, obtained 28 days after the second AZD1222 dose. These receptors originate from an adult who received the AZD1222 COVID-19 vaccine. CDR3s include the opening cysteine and the closing phenylalanine or tryptophan. D genes are given only for firm matches. Clone size, where shown, is once, few, many, or a class for clones that have expanded.

j_gene: TRBJ1-2
d_gene: TRBD1
abundance: NA
v_gene: TRBV5-8
CDR3nt: TGTGCCAGCAGCTTGGGGACAGGGGCTAACTATGGCTACACCTTC
CDR3aa: CASSLGTGANYGYTF

j_gene: TRBJ1-1
d_gene: NA
abundance: NA
v_gene: TRBV6-6
CDR3nt: TGTGCCAGCAGTTTTCCGGGGAACACTGAAGCTTTCTTT
CDR3aa: CASSFPGNTEAFF

j_gene: TRBJ2-7
d_gene: NA
abundance: once
v_gene: TRBV6-1
CDR3nt: TGTGCCAGCAGTGAAGCGCTTCGGTACGAGCAGTACTTC
CDR3aa: CASSEALRYEQYF

j_gene: TRBJ2-1
d_gene: NA
abundance: once
v_gene: TRBV29-1
CDR3nt: TGCAGCGTCGTCCTTCAGACCGCGAGCTCCTACAATGAGCAGTTCTTC
CDR3aa: CSVVLQTASSYNEQFF

j_gene: TRBJ2-1
d_gene: TRBD2
abundance: NA
v_gene: TRBV19
CDR3nt: TGTGCCAGTTCGGGACTAGCCTACAATGAGCAGTTCTTC
CDR3aa: CASSGLAYNEQFF

j_gene: TRBJ2-7
d_gene: TRBD1
abundance: NA
v_gene: TRBV4-3
CDR3nt: TGCGCCAGCAGCCAAGGGGTGGGACAGGGGACCTACGAGCAGTACTTC
CDR3aa: CASSQGVGQGTYEQYF

j_gene: TRBJ1-1
d_gene: NA
abundance: NA
v_gene: TRBV29-1
CDR3nt: TGCAGCGTTCGACGGTGGGACACTGAAGCTTTCTTT
CDR3aa: CSVRRWDTEAFF

j_gene: TRBJ1-5
d_gene: NA
abundance: NA
v_gene: TRBV7-2
CDR3nt: TGTGCCAGCAGCTTAGCCCTAGGTAGCAATCAGCCCCAGCATTTT
CDR3aa: CASSLALGSNQPQHF

j_gene: TRBJ1-2
d_gene: NA
abundance: NA
v_gene: TRBV7-2
CDR3nt: TGTGCCAGCAGCTTAGGACATGTAACTGGCTACACCTTC
CDR3aa: CASSLGHVTGYTF

j_gene: TRBJ1-5
d_gene: NA
abundance: NA
v_gene: TRBV4-3
CDR3nt: TGCGCCAGCAGCCAAGATCGCCGTCAGCCCCAGCATTTT
CDR3aa: CASSQDRRQPQHF

j_gene: TRBJ2-1
d_gene: NA
abundance: NA
v_gene: TRBV28
CDR3nt: TGTGCCAGCAGTCCGGGGGGAGGGGACAGCTCCTACAATGAGCAGTTCTTC
CDR3aa: CASSPGGGDSSYNEQFF

j_gene: TRBJ2-5
d_gene: TRBD2
abundance: few
v_gene: TRBV5-1
CDR3nt: TGCGCCAGCAGCTCAGGACTAGCGGAGACCCAGTACTTC
CDR3aa: CASSSGLAETQYF

j_gene: TRBJ2-2
d_gene: NA
abundance: NA
v_gene: TRBV18
CDR3nt: TGTGCCAGCTTACGAGAGAACACCGGGGAGCTGTTTTTT
CDR3aa: CASLRENTGELFF

j_gene: TRBJ2-5
d_gene: NA
abundance: NA
v_gene: TRBV30
CDR3nt: TGTGCCTGGACCACAGGAAACGAAGAGACCCAGTACTTC
CDR3aa: CAWTTGNEETQYF

j_gene: TRBJ2-2
d_gene: TRBD2
abundance: once
v_gene: TRBV4-2
CDR3nt: TGTGCCAGCAGCCAAGTGGGGACTAGGGGGACCGGGGAGCTGTTTTTT
CDR3aa: CASSQVGTRGTGELFF

j_gene: TRBJ2-3
d_gene: TRBD2
abundance: NA
v_gene: TRBV6-1
CDR3nt: TGTGCCAGCAGTGAACTAGCGGGAGTAATAGATACGCAGTATTTT
CDR3aa: CASSELAGVIDTQYF

j_gene: TRBJ2-1
d_gene: TRBD2
abundance: NA
v_gene: TRBV18
CDR3nt: TGTGCCAGCTCACCACCCGGACTAGCGGGAGGGGTCAATGAGCAGTTCTTC
CDR3aa: CASSPPGLAGGVNEQFF

j_gene: TRBJ2-2
d_gene: NA
abundance: NA
v_gene: TRBV3-1/TRBV3-2
CDR3nt: TGTGCCAGCAGCCGGTGGACGGAGAACACCGGGGAGCTGTTTTTT
CDR3aa: CASSRWTENTGELFF

j_gene: TRBJ1-2
d_gene: NA
abundance: NA
v_gene: TRBV7-2
CDR3nt: TGTGCCAGCAGCTTAGACCGCGGCTACACCTTC
CDR3aa: CASSLDRGYTF

j_gene: TRBJ2-2
d_gene: NA
abundance: NA
v_gene: TRBV4-1
CDR3nt: TGCGCCAGCAGCCAAGATTTAGGCCAGGGGGGCGGGGAGCTGTTTTTT
CDR3aa: CASSQDLGQGGGELFF

j_gene: TRBJ2-2
d_gene: TRBD2
abundance: NA
v_gene: TRBV18
CDR3nt: TGTGCCAGCTCACCCCTAGGACTAGCGCCTAACACCGGGGAGCTGTTTTTT
CDR3aa: CASSPLGLAPNTGELFF

j_gene: TRBJ1-4
d_gene: NA
abundance: once
v_gene: TRBV28
CDR3nt: TGTGCCAGCAGGGGACGGGAAAATGAAAAACTGTTTTTT
CDR3aa: CASRGRENEKLFF

j_gene: TRBJ2-7
d_gene: TRBD1
abundance: once
v_gene: TRBV7-9
CDR3nt: TGTGCCAGCAGCCCACCTGGGACAGGCTACGAGCAGTACTTC
CDR3aa: CASSPPGTGYEQYF

j_gene: TRBJ1-5
d_gene: NA
abundance: NA
v_gene: TRBV27
CDR3nt: TGTGCCAGCAGTCCTAAAAGTGGTGGATTGTATAGCAATCAGCCCCAGCATTTT
CDR3aa: CASSPKSGGLYSNQPQHF

j_gene: TRBJ1-1
d_gene: NA
abundance: NA
v_gene: TRBV6-1
CDR3nt: TGTGCCAGCAGTGAAGCCCAGGGTACTGAAGCTTTCTTT
CDR3aa: CASSEAQGTEAFF

j_gene: TRBJ2-5
d_gene: NA
abundance: NA
v_gene: TRBV27
CDR3nt: TGTGCCAGCAGTACCCTAGCTACTGGAAGACAAGAGACCCAGTACTTC
CDR3aa: CASSTLATGRQETQYF

j_gene: TRBJ1-1
d_gene: TRBD1
abundance: NA
v_gene: TRBV18
CDR3nt: TGTGCCAGCTCACTACAGACAGGGTATACTGAAGCTTTCTTT
CDR3aa: CASSLQTGYTEAFF

j_gene: TRBJ1-2
d_gene: NA
abundance: NA
v_gene: TRBV7-2
CDR3nt: TGTGCCAGCAGTTATAGGGGTGGGCCGGGGAACTATGGCTACACCTTC
CDR3aa: CASSYRGGPGNYGYTF

j_gene: TRBJ1-5
d_gene: NA
abundance: NA
v_gene: TRBV24-1
CDR3nt: TGTGCCACCAGTGAGGGAAGTAGGAGCAATCAGCCCCAGCATTTT
CDR3aa: CATSEGSRSNQPQHF

j_gene: TRBJ2-3
d_gene: TRBD2
abundance: NA
v_gene: TRBV5-6
CDR3nt: TGTGCCAGCAGCTTGGTTCTAGCGGGAGGGCCAGATACGCAGTATTTT
CDR3aa: CASSLVLAGGPDTQYF

j_gene: TRBJ2-5
d_gene: NA
abundance: once
v_gene: TRBV29-1
CDR3nt: TGCAGCGCGATACTCTCGACAAACCAAGAGACCCAGTACTTC
CDR3aa: CSAILSTNQETQYF

j_gene: TRBJ2-3
d_gene: NA
abundance: few
v_gene: TRBV5-1
CDR3nt: TGCGCCAGCAGCCCGAGGCTGGAGGGGGATACGCAGTATTTT
CDR3aa: CASSPRLEGDTQYF

j_gene: TRBJ2-2
d_gene: TRBD2
abundance: NA
v_gene: TRBV27
CDR3nt: TGTGCCAGCAGTTTATCTCGTAGCGGGAGGATCACCGGGGAGCTGTTTTTT
CDR3aa: CASSLSRSGRITGELFF

j_gene: TRBJ2-3
d_gene: TRBD2
abundance: NA
v_gene: TRBV27
CDR3nt: TGTGCCAGCAGTTACGGACTAGCCCTTGATACGCAGTATTTT
CDR3aa: CASSYGLALDTQYF

j_gene: TRBJ1-2
d_gene: TRBD1
abundance: once
v_gene: TRBV27
CDR3nt: TGTGCCAGCAGTCTCAACAGGGGAGCTAACTATGGCTACACCTTC
CDR3aa: CASSLNRGANYGYTF

j_gene: TRBJ2-5
d_gene: NA
abundance: NA
v_gene: TRBV6-2/TRBV6-3
CDR3nt: TGTGCCAGCAGTTACTCGACGGGGGGCTGGGGCCAAGAGACCCAGTACTTC
CDR3aa: CASSYSTGGWGQETQYF

j_gene: TRBJ2-1
d_gene: TRBD2
abundance: NA
v_gene: TRBV2
CDR3nt: TGTGCCAGCAGCAAGGGACTAGCTGACAATGAGCAGTTCTTC
CDR3aa: CASSKGLADNEQFF

j_gene: TRBJ1-5
d_gene: NA
abundance: NA
v_gene: TRBV5-1
CDR3nt: TGCGCCAGCAGCTTGACCCCGGACGGAAATCAGCCCCAGCATTTT
CDR3aa: CASSLTPDGNQPQHF

j_gene: TRBJ2-3
d_gene: TRBD2
abundance: NA
v_gene: TRBV7-9
CDR3nt: TGTGCCAGCAGCTCCGTAGCGGGATCCACAGATACGCAGTATTTT
CDR3aa: CASSSVAGSTDTQYF

j_gene: TRBJ2-7
d_gene: NA
abundance: NA
v_gene: TRBV13
CDR3nt: TGTGCCAACAGCGCGGGGGCCTCCTACGAGCAGTACTTC
CDR3aa: CANSAGASYEQYF

j_gene: TRBJ2-2
d_gene: TRBD1
abundance: NA
v_gene: TRBV9
CDR3nt: TGTGCCAGCAGCGTAGGAGGACAGGGCGCCCACACCGGGGAGCTGTTTTTT
CDR3aa: CASSVGGQGAHTGELFF

j_gene: TRBJ1-4
d_gene: TRBD1
abundance: NA
v_gene: TRBV4-2
CDR3nt: TGTGCCAGCAGCCTACACAAGGGACAGGAGAATGAAAAACTGTTTTTT
CDR3aa: CASSLHKGQENEKLFF

j_gene: TRBJ1-5
d_gene: NA
abundance: NA
v_gene: TRBV28
CDR3nt: TGTGCCAGCAGTTTGGCGTCAGGGAATCAGCCCCAGCATTTT
CDR3aa: CASSLASGNQPQHF

j_gene: TRBJ2-1
d_gene: TRBD2
abundance: NA
v_gene: TRBV9
CDR3nt: TGTGCCAGCAGCGTAGGAAGTAGCGGGAGGGATAATGAGCAGTTCTTC
CDR3aa: CASSVGSSGRDNEQFF

j_gene: TRBJ1-4
d_gene: TRBD1
abundance: NA
v_gene: TRBV3-1/TRBV3-2
CDR3nt: TGTGCCAGCAGCCAAACTGACAGGGGTCTTAATGAAAAACTGTTTTTT
CDR3aa: CASSQTDRGLNEKLFF

j_gene: TRBJ2-7
d_gene: TRBD2
abundance: few
v_gene: TRBV28
CDR3nt: TGTGCCAGCCAAACGTCCGGGACTAGCGGGAGTTCCCGCCAGTACTTC
CDR3aa: CASQTSGTSGSSRQYF

j_gene: TRBJ2-5
d_gene: NA
abundance: NA
v_gene: TRBV5-1
CDR3nt: TGCGCCAGCAGCCAAAGTGACACCCAAGAGACCCAGTACTTC
CDR3aa: CASSQSDTQETQYF

j_gene: TRBJ1-6
d_gene: NA
abundance: NA
v_gene: TRBV18
CDR3nt: TGTGCCAGCTCTCTCCTGAGGGATACATATAATTCACCCCTCCACTTT
CDR3aa: CASSLLRDTYNSPLHF

j_gene: TRBJ2-7
d_gene: TRBD2
abundance: NA
v_gene: TRBV6-5
CDR3nt: TGTGCCAGCAGCCTGACTAGCGGGAGCTCCTACGAGCAGTACTTC
CDR3aa: CASSLTSGSSYEQYF

j_gene: TRBJ2-5
d_gene: NA
abundance: NA
v_gene: TRBV14
CDR3nt: TGTGCCAGCAGCCAAGATCGAAACATCCAAGAGACCCAGTACTTC
CDR3aa: CASSQDRNIQETQYF

j_gene: TRBJ1-1
d_gene: NA
abundance: NA
v_gene: TRBV19
CDR3nt: TGTGCCAGTAGTATTGGGCCGGCGAACACTGAAGCTTTCTTT
CDR3aa: CASSIGPANTEAFF

j_gene: TRBJ1-5
d_gene: NA
abundance: once
v_gene: TRBV7-2
CDR3nt: TGTGCCAGCAGCTTAGAGGCACAGGGAGCTCAGCCCCAGCATTTT
CDR3aa: CASSLEAQGAQPQHF

j_gene: TRBJ2-7
d_gene: TRBD1
abundance: NA
v_gene: TRBV28
CDR3nt: TGTGCCAGCAGTTCTGGGACAGAAGTCTACGAGCAGTACTTC
CDR3aa: CASSSGTEVYEQYF

j_gene: TRBJ1-2
d_gene: TRBD1
abundance: NA
v_gene: TRBV19
CDR3nt: TGTGCCAGTAGTACCCGGACAGGGGGCTCGTTTGGTTATGGCTACACCTTC
CDR3aa: CASSTRTGGSFGYGYTF

j_gene: TRBJ2-7
d_gene: NA
abundance: NA
v_gene: TRBV28
CDR3nt: TGTGCCAGCAGTGCCTTAGATGGGAAGACCTACGAGCAGTACTTC
CDR3aa: CASSALDGKTYEQYF